This TCR beta chain was sequenced for a study of vaccination and CD4 T cells after COVID-19. Study context: Timing of post-vaccine sample collection was a median about 76 days after dose two, with a range of 14 to 241. Every culture used as a control got a CEFX pool, an HIV-1 Nef pool, or no peptide.

For this clonotype: Its target is not known.

Treatment meaning: roughly 10-day PBMC culture with coronavirus spike peptide pools or control peptides (ViraFEST assay). Researchers used the Oncomine TCR Beta short-read assay to sequence DNA from cultured CD4+ T cells. Genomic DNA was isolated from cultured CD4+ T cells. TCRdb reanalysed the PCR reads using MiXCR and keeps one entry per CDR3 protein. The repertoire has 14,000 or so distinct CDR3 sequences, about 31% of them found once; the top ten carry around 20%. The CDR3 totals 15 residues. With 0 bases removed from V and 0 bases from J, the gap between germline ends came to 6 bases. Germline V lookup: CDR1 SGHDN, CDR2 FVKESK.

This sequence joins TRBV14 and TRBJ1-3, with D hard to call. The sequenced sample was cultured CD4+ T cells from blood. This TCR was recovered from a human donor with COVID-19. The CDR3 region is CASSQDLSSGNTIYF. In DNA, the CDR3 is TGTGCCAGCAGCCAAGATCTCAGCTCTGGAAACACCATATATTTT.